This passage covers 6 T cell receptor beta chains from one sample sequenced in a study of cytomegalovirus exposure and HLA in healthy donors. Repertoires were generated with immunoSEQ multiplex PCR, while TCRdb's copy carries only in-frame clones and drops some. The data contain more than 60,000 clones, 80% to 90% of them singletons. The material sequenced was PBMCs. These receptors came from a woman aged 18-29 years in good health and CMV-seronegative.

The gene calls are TRBV13 and TRBJ2-6; no definite D call. The CDR3 is 14 residues long. V was cut by 1 base and J by 1 base, with 2 bases left in between. Germline V gene data show CDR1 as PRHDT and CDR2 as FYEKMQ (reference sequence). This CDR3 reads CASSLASGANVLTF. The CDR3, as DNA: TGTGCCAGCAGCTTAGCGTCTGGGGCCAACGTCCTGACTTTC.

V usage is TRBV5-1 and J usage is TRBJ1-3; 7 nucleotides agree with TRBD1. CDR3 length equals 14 residues. Per germline, CDR1 SGHRS and CDR2 YFSETQ. V was clipped by 3 bases and J by 4 bases; unmatched bases: 4. Written as DNA, the CDR3 is TGCGCCAGCAGCTGGGGACAGTTGGGAAACACCATATATTTT. Protein product: CASSWGQLGNTIYF.

The chain links TRBV10-1 to TRBJ1-5; D is unresolved. Germline CDR1 WNHNN, CDR2 SYGVQD (reference sequence). V was pared by 6 bases and J by 7 bases, with 13 bases between. The CDR3 runs to 13 residues. CDR3 in amino acids: CASSGGAGQPQHF. The CDR3 coding sequence is TGCGCCAGCAGCGGAGGAGCCGGCCAGCCCCAGCATTTT.

The rearrangement joins TRBV7-9 to TRBJ2-2; 9 bases agree with TRBD2. There are 16 residues in the CDR3. The germline CDR1 and CDR2 sequences are SEHNR and FQNEAQ (reference sequence). J gave up 5 bases and V 11 bases, and 15 bases lay outside the gene matches. The CDR3 spells CAFQITGLAGTGELFF. The CDR3 DNA sequence: TGTGCCTTCCAGATAACCGGGCTAGCGGGGACCGGGGAGCTGTTTTTT.

This clone showed up just once. This rearrangement joins TRBV16 to TRBJ1-1, with TRBD1 as a possible D gene (6 bases). The germline V gene has CDR1 KGHSY and CDR2 FQNENV. This CDR3 has 14 residues. The V end lost 0 bases, the J end lost 10 bases, and 15 bases lay between the germline ends. The CDR3 DNA follows: TGTGCCAGCAGCCAATCGAACCTACAGGGTGCAGCTTTCTTT. Its protein is CASSQSNLQGAAFF. Using reference TRBV16 and TRBJ1-1 for the parts outside the CDR3, the full variable domain is GEEVAQTPKHLVRGEGQKAKLYCAPIKGHSYVFWYQQVLKNEFKFLISFQNENVFDETGMPKERFSAKCLPNSPCSLEIQATKLEDSAVYFCASSQSNLQGAAFFGQGTRLTVV.

V usage is TRBV6-6 and J usage is TRBJ1-2; D call uncertain. The CDR3 has 15 residues. Trimming cost V 0 bases and J 6 bases, with 14 bases left between them. Germline V gene data show CDR1 as MNHNY and CDR2 as SVGAGI (reference sequence). DNA of the CDR3: TGTGCCAGCAGTTACTCACCCTTAAGCGGCGATGGCTACACCTTC. Translating gives CASSYSPLSGDGYTF.